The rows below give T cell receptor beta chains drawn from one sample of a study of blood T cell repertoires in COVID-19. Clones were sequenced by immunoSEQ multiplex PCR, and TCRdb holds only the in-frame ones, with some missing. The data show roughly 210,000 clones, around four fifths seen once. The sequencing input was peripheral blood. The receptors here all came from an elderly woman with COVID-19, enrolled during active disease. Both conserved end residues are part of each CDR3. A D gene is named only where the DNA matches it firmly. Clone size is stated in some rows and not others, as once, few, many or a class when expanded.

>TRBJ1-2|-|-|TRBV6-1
TGTGCCAGCAGGAAATCCAGGGATGTGGGTGGCTACACCTTC
CASRKSRDVGGYTF
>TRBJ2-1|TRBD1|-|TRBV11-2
TGTGCCAGCAGCTTTGGGACAGGGGCACTAAATGAGCAGTTCTTC
CASSFGTGALNEQFF
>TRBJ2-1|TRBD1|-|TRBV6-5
TGTGCCAGCATGGGGACAGGGGATTACAATGAGCAGTTCTTC
CASMGTGDYNEQFF
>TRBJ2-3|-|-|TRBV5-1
TGCGCCAGCAGCTCAAATAACGGGGGAACAGATACGCAGTATTTT
CASSSNNGGTDTQYF
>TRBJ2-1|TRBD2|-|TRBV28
TGTGCCAGCAGCTTTAGCGGGGGGGTCGATGAGCAGTTCTTC
CASSFSGGVDEQFF
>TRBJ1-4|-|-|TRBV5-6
TGTGCCAGCCACCCGGCGCCAGGGGCTGGGGAAAAACTGTTTTTT
CASHPAPGAGEKLFF
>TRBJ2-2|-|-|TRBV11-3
TGTGCCAGCAGCTTAGTAGGGGCCAACACCGGGGAGCTGTTTTTT
CASSLVGANTGELFF
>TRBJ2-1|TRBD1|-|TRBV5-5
TGTGCCAGCAGCCTGACAGGGGGTACCTACAATGAGCAGTTCTTC
CASSLTGGTYNEQFF
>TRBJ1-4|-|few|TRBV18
TGTGCCAGCTCACCCGGGGATAATGAAAAACTGTTTTTT
CASSPGDNEKLFF
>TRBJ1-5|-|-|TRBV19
TGTGCCAGTAGTACCACAGGGTTGAGCAATCAGCCCCAGCATTTT
CASSTTGLSNQPQHF
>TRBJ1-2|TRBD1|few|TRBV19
TGTGCCAGTAAGACAGGGAACTATGGCTACACCTTC
CASKTGNYGYTF
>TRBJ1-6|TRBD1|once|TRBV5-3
TGTGCCAGAAGCAAGGTACAGGGGGCGAGGTCCTATAATTCACCCCTCCACTTT
CARSKVQGARSYNSPLHF
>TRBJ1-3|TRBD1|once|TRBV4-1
TGCGCCCGGAGGACAGGGACTAACAGAAACACCATATATTTT
CARRTGTNRNTIYF
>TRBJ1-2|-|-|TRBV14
TGTGCCAGCAGCCTCGACAGACTTGGCTACACCTTC
CASSLDRLGYTF
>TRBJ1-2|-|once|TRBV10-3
TGTGCCATCAGTGAGAAAGAGGGAGCGTATGGCTACACCTTC
CAISEKEGAYGYTF
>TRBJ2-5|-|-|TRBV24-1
TGTGCCACGGGCCCCGGACAGAGCACGATGACCCAGTACTTC
CATGPGQSTMTQYF
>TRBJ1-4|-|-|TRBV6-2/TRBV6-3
TGTGCCAGCAGTTACGGTTCCTCGGGACACGATGAAAAACTGTTTTTT
CASSYGSSGHDEKLFF
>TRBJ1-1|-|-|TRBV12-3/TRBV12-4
TGTGCCAGCAGTCCCATCAGTAACACTGAAGCTTTCTTT
CASSPISNTEAFF
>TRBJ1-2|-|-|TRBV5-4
TGTGCCAGCAGCTTGGATGCGGGTTCCTATGGCTACACCTTC
CASSLDAGSYGYTF